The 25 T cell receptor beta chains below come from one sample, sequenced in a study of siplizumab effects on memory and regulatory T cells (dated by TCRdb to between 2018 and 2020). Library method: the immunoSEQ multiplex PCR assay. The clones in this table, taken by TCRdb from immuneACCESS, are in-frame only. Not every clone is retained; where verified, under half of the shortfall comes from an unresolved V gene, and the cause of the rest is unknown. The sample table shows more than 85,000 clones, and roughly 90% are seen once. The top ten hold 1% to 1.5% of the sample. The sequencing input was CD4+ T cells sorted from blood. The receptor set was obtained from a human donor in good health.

The CDR3 DNA is TGTGCCAGTAGTATAGTGCGTCCCTCTAGCACTGAAGCTTTCTTT. As protein: CASSIVRPSSTEAFF. This chain uses TRBV19 with TRBJ1-1; D remains ambiguous. The CDR3 contains 15 residues. The V gene lost 1 base and the J gene lost 4 bases, with 13 bases spanning the gap. Germline V lookup: CDR1 LNHDA, CDR2 SQIVND (reference sequence).

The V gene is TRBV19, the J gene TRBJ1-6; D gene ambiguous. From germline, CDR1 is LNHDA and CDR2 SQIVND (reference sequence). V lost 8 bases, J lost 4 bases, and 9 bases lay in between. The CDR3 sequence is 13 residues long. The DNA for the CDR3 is TGTGCCAGTTGTGGACGGTATAATTCACCCCTCCACTTT. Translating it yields CASCGRYNSPLHF.

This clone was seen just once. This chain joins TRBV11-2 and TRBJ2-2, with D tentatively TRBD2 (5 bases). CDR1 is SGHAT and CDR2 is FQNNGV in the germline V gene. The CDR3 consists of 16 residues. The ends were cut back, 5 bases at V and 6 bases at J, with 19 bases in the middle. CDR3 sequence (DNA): TGTGCCAGCAGCCCCTATGCGGGCGCTGGGCCCGGGGAGCTGTTTTTT. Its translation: CASSPYAGAGPGELFF.

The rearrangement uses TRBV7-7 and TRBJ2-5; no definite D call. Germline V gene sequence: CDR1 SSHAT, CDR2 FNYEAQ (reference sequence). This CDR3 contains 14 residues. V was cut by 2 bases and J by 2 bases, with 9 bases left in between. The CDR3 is CASSLLGKQETQYF. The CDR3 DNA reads TGTGCCAGCAGCTTACTAGGCAAACAAGAGACCCAGTACTTC.

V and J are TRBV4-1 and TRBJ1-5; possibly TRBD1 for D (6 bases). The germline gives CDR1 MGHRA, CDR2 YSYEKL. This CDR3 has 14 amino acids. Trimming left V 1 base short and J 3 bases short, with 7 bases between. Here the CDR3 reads CASSQGTANQPQHF. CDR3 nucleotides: TGCGCCAGCAGCCAAGGGACAGCCAATCAGCCCCAGCATTTT.

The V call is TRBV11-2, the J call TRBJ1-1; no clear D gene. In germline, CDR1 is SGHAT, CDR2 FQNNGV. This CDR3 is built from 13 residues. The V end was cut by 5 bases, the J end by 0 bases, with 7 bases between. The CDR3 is CASSRTVNTEAFF. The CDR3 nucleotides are TGTGCCAGCAGCCGGACCGTGAACACTGAAGCTTTCTTT.

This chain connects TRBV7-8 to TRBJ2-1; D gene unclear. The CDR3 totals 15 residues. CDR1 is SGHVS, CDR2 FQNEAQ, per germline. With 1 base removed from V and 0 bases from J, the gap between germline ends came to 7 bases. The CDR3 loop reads CASSLGASSYNEQFF. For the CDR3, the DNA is TGTGCCAGCAGCTTAGGAGCAAGCTCCTACAATGAGCAGTTCTTC.

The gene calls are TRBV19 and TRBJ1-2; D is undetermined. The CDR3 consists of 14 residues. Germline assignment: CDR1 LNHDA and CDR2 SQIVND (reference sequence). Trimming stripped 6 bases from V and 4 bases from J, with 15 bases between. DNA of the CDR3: TGTGCCAGTAGGAACTACAGAACTGCCTATGGCTACACCTTC. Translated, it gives CASRNYRTAYGYTF.

The CDR3 region is CASSFTPGTGYEQYF. The CDR3 coding sequence is TGTGCCAGCAGCTTTACCCCGGGGACAGGCTACGAGCAGTACTTC. The chain couples TRBV7-2 to TRBJ2-7, with 8 positions matching TRBD1. The V segment lost 3 bases and the J segment 3 bases; nucleotides outside the gene matches: 7. In germline, CDR1 is SGHTA, CDR2 FQGNSA. This CDR3 spans 15 amino acids.

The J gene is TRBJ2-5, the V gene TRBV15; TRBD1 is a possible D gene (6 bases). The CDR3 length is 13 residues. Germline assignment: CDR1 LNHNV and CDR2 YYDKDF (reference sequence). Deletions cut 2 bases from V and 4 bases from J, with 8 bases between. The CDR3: CATSRQGRETQYF. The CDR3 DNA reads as TGTGCCACCAGCAGACAGGGGCGAGAGACCCAGTACTTC.

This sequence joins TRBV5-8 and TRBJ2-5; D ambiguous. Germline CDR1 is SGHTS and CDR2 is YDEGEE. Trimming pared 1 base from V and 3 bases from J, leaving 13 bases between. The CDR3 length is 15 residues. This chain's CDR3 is CASSLRRIDEETQYF. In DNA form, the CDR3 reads TGTGCCAGCAGCTTGAGGCGAATCGATGAAGAGACCCAGTACTTC.

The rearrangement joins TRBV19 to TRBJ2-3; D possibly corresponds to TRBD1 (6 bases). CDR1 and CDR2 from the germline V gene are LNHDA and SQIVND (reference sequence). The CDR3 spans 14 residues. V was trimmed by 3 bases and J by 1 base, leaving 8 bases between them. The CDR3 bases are TGTGCCAGTAGTATTAGGACAGGCACAGATACGCAGTATTTT. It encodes CASSIRTGTDTQYF.

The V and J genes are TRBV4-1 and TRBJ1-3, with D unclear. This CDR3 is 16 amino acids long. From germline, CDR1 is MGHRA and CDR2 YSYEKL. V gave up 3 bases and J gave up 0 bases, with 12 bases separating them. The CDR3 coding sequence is TGCGCCAGCAGCCACCCCGGACGGGACTCTGGAAACACCATATATTTT. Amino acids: CASSHPGRDSGNTIYF.

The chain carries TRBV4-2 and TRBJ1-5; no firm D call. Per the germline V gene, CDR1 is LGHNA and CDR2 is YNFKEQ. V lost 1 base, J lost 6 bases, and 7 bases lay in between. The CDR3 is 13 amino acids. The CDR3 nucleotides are TGTGCCAGCAGCCAAGTTGCCGGTCAGCCCCAGCATTTT. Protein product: CASSQVAGQPQHF.

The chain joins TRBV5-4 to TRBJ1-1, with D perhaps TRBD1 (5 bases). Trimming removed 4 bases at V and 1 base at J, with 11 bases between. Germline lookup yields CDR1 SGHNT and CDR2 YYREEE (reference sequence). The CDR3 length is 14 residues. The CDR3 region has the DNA TGTGCCAGCAGCCAGACCGACAGGAACACTGAAGCTTTCTTT. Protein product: CASSQTDRNTEAFF.

The CDR3 nucleotides read TGCGCCAGCAGCCAAATAGGTCGGGACAGCCCCCCTAGGGGCTACACCTTC. This gives the protein CASSQIGRDSPPRGYTF. The genes are TRBV4-1 and TRBJ1-2, with 7 bases that match TRBD1. The V gene's germline CDR1 is MGHRA and CDR2 YSYEKL. The CDR3 has 17 residues. Unmatched junction bases numbered 17, after V lost 2 bases and J lost 8 bases.

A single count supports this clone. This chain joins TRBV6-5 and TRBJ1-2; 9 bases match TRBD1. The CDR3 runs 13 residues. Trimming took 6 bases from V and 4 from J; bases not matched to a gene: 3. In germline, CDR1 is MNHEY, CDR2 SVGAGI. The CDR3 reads CASRAQGAYGYTF. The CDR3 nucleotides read TGTGCCAGCAGAGCACAGGGGGCCTATGGCTACACCTTC.

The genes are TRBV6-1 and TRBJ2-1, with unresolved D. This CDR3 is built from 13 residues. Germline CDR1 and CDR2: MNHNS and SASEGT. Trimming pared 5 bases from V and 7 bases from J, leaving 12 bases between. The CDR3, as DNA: TGTGCCAGCAGTCGACCCCCCGGTAATGAGCAGTTCTTC. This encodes CASSRPPGNEQFF.

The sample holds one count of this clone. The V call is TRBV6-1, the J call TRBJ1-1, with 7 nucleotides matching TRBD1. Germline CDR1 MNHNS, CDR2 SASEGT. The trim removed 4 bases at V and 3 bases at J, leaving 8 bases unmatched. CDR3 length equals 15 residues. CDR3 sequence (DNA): TGTGCCAGCAGTGGCGGGACAGATCGGGACACTGAAGCTTTCTTT. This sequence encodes CASSGGTDRDTEAFF.

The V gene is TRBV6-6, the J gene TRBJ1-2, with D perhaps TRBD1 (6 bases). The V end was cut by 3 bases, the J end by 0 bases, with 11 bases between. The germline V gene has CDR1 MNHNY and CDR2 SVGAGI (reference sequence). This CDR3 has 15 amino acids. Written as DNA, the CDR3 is TGTGCCAGCAGTTATTCTTCAGGGGCTAACTATGGCTACACCTTC. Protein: CASSYSSGANYGYTF.

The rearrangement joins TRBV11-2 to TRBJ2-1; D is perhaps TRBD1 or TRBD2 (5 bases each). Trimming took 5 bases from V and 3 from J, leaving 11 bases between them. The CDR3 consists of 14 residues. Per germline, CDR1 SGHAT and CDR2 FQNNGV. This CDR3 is CASSATGGYNEQFF. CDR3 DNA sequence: TGTGCCAGCAGCGCGACTGGGGGCTACAATGAGCAGTTCTTC.

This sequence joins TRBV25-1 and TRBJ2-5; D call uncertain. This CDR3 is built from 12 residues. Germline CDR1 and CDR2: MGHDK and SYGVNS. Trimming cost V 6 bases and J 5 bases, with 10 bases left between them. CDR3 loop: CASSSPWETQYF. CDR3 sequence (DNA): TGTGCCAGCAGCTCTCCTTGGGAGACCCAGTACTTC.

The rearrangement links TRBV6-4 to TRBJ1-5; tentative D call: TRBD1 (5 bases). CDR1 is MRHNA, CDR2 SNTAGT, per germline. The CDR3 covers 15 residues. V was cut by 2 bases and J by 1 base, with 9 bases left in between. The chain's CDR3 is CASSDQPGSNQPQHF. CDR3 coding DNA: TGTGCCAGCAGTGACCAGCCAGGGAGCAATCAGCCCCAGCATTTT.

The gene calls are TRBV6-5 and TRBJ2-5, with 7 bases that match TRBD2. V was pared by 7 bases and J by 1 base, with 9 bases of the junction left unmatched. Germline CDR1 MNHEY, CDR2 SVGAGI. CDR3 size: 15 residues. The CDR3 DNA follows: TGTGCCAGCACCCAGCAACTAGCGCCCCAAGAGACCCAGTACTTC. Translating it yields CASTQQLAPQETQYF.

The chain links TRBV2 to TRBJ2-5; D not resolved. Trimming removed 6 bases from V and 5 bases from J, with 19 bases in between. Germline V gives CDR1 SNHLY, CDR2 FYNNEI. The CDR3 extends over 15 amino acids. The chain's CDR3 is CASSLRPQRKETQYF. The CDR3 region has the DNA TGTGCCAGCAGCTTGAGACCACAGCGCAAGGAGACCCAGTACTTC.